One sample yielded the 27 T cell receptor beta chains listed below, sequenced in a study of T cell responses to AZD1222 COVID-19 vaccine. TCRdb keeps only in-frame clones here, not all; method: immunoSEQ multiplex PCR. This sample has about 120,000 clones, with 85% to 90% found just once. Here the sequenced sample was peripheral blood, taken 28 days after the second AZD1222 dose. These TCRs come from an adult who received the AZD1222 COVID-19 vaccine.

The chain carries TRBV5-3 and TRBJ2-7; 8 bases fit TRBD1. TRBV5-3 belongs to the ORF category, with a function that is uncertain. Trimming cost V 10 bases and J 7 bases; bases outside gene matches: 16. The CDR3 covers 14 residues. The CDR3 DNA is TGTGCCGGGCTTTTAGGACAGGGTCCGGAGGAGCAGTACTTC. Its translation is CAGLLGQGPEEQYF.

The rearrangement links TRBV5-1 to TRBJ1-2; D is uncertain. The germline gives CDR1 SGHRS, CDR2 YFSETQ. V was pared by 0 bases and J by 3 bases, with 18 bases between. This CDR3 comprises 17 residues. CDR3 loop: CASSLVAGPSTYYGYTF. The CDR3 coding sequence is TGCGCCAGCAGCTTGGTGGCAGGACCATCTACCTACTATGGCTACACCTTC.

The CDR3 sequence: CASGQGGDEQFF. CDR3 coding DNA: TGTGCCAGTGGGCAGGGGGGCGATGAGCAGTTCTTC. The chain employs TRBV19 and TRBJ2-1; maybe TRBD1 (7 bases). Germline loops: CDR1 LNHDA, CDR2 SQIVND (reference sequence). The CDR3 totals 12 residues. V lost 8 bases, J lost 8 bases, and 13 bases lay in between.

The count of this clone is one. V usage is TRBV5-1 and J usage is TRBJ2-7; D is unresolved. The germline V gene has CDR1 SGHRS and CDR2 YFSETQ. V was trimmed by 4 bases and J by 4 bases, leaving 6 bases between them. This CDR3 comprises 11 residues. This CDR3 reads CASSPGYEQYF. The CDR3 DNA reads TGCGCCAGCAGCCCAGGTTACGAGCAGTACTTC.

V gene TRBV28 combines with J gene TRBJ1-2, with 9 bases matching TRBD1. V lost 4 bases, J lost 7 bases, and 4 bases stayed unmatched. CDR1 and CDR2 from the germline V gene are MDHEN and SYDVKM. The CDR3 extends over 13 amino acids. The CDR3 loop reads CASSYETGGGYTF. The CDR3 coding sequence is TGTGCCAGCAGTTACGAGACAGGGGGTGGCTACACCTTC.

Written as DNA, the CDR3 is TGTGCCAGCACCTACTTTACTTCCGGGACAGTTATCGACGAGCAGTACTTC. Its protein product is CASTYFTSGTVIDEQYF. The J gene is TRBJ2-7, the V gene TRBV5-6, with 7 bases lining up with TRBD1. In germline, CDR1 is SGHDT, CDR2 YYEEEE. V shed 6 bases and J 5 bases; nucleotides not matched to a gene: 20. The CDR3 runs 17 residues.

The V call is TRBV7-2, the J call TRBJ1-2; maybe TRBD1 (6 bases). CDR3 size: 13 residues. The germline CDR1 and CDR2 sequences are SGHTA and FQGNSA. V lost 5 bases, J lost 8 bases, and 15 bases lay in between. CDR3 DNA: TGTGCCAGCAGCCCTAATTACAGGGTGGGCTACACCTTC. Translation: CASSPNYRVGYTF. Full variable domain (missing parts from reference TRBV7-2 and TRBJ1-2): GAGVSQSPSNKVTEKGKDVELRCDPISGHTALYWYRQSLGQGLEFLIYFQGNSAPDKSGLPSDRFSAERTGGSVSTLTIQRTQQEDSAVYLCASSPNYRVGYTFGSGTRLTVV.

This clone was observed once. The chain combines TRBV11-3 with TRBJ2-2; no firm D call. The CDR3 is 15 amino acids. Germline CDR1 SGHNT, CDR2 YENEEA. Trimming left V 4 bases short and J 4 bases short, with 13 bases between. In DNA, the CDR3 is TGTGCCAGCAGCTCTGATACAGTGGGCACCGGGGAGCTGTTTTTT. It translates to CASSSDTVGTGELFF.

The chain links TRBV4-3 to TRBJ1-2; no firm D call. Trimming pared 0 bases from V and 5 bases from J, leaving 10 bases between. The CDR3 spans 14 residues. CDR1 and CDR2 (germline): LGHNA, YSLEER. The CDR3 DNA follows: TGCGCCAGCAGCCAAGATAGGTCTTCGTATGGCTACACCTTC. Residues: CASSQDRSSYGYTF.

The chain recombines TRBV29-1 with TRBJ2-1; D uncertain. The V gene lost 1 base and the J gene lost 5 bases, with 6 bases spanning the gap. The CDR3 runs to 12 residues. Germline CDR1 is SQVTM and CDR2 is ANQGSEA. Here the CDR3 DNA reads TGCAGCGTTGAAGGAACCCACAATGAGCAGTTCTTC. It specifies CSVEGTHNEQFF.

The chain has TRBV6-4 and TRBJ2-3; perhaps D is TRBD1 or TRBD2 (5 bases each). The CDR3 runs to 14 residues. The V gene lost 5 bases and the J gene lost 2 bases, with 11 bases spanning the gap. Germline V CDR1 and CDR2: MRHNA, SNTAGT. The CDR3 reads CASSRNGATDTQYF. The CDR3 DNA sequence: TGTGCCAGCAGTAGGAACGGGGCCACAGATACGCAGTATTTT.

CDR3 sequence (DNA): TGTGCCACCAGCGAAGAGATTAGTAGAGAAGCTTTCTTT. It encodes CATSEEISREAFF. The V gene is TRBV15, the J gene TRBJ1-1; D unresolved. The CDR3 runs to 13 residues. The V end lost 5 bases, the J end lost 8 bases, and 15 bases lay between the germline ends. From germline, CDR1 is LNHNV and CDR2 YYDKDF (reference sequence).

This chain links TRBV24-1 with TRBJ2-5; the D call may be TRBD1 or TRBD2 (6 bases each). The CDR3 is 14 amino acids. V lost 4 bases to trimming and J lost 10 bases, with 18 bases between them. CDR1 is KGHDR, CDR2 SFDVKD, per germline. The CDR3 DNA is TGTGCCACCAGTGAGGGGGGCCAGTCCGACGACCAGTACTTC. Protein: CATSEGGQSDDQYF.

The chain joins TRBV19 to TRBJ1-2; D remains ambiguous. V dropped 0 bases and J dropped 6 bases, with 14 bases sitting between them. Germline V gene lookup returns CDR1 LNHDA and CDR2 SQIVND (reference sequence). The CDR3 totals 15 residues. The CDR3 sequence: CASSIEFAGRHGYTF. The CDR3 coding sequence is TGTGCCAGTAGTATAGAGTTTGCGGGAAGGCATGGCTACACCTTC.

The CDR3 reads CASSSHFGGYTF. As DNA, the CDR3 is TGTGCCAGCAGTTCCCACTTCGGTGGCTACACCTTC. The chain joins TRBV28 to TRBJ1-2; D not certain. Germline lookup yields CDR1 MDHEN and CDR2 SYDVKM. The germline V and J ends were trimmed by 4 bases and 7 bases, with 10 bases remaining between them. The CDR3 is made up of 12 amino acids.

CDR3 sequence (DNA): TGCGCCAGCAGCGGACTAGCGGGGTCCGGGGAGCTGTTTTTT. Encoded protein: CASSGLAGSGELFF. The chain uses TRBV10-2 and TRBJ2-2; 12 bases line up with TRBD2. Unmatched junction bases numbered 2, after V lost 6 bases and J lost 6 bases. Germline-derived CDR1 and CDR2 are WSHSY and SAAADI. The CDR3 is 14 amino acids.

This clone was counted a single time. This chain uses TRBV7-2 with TRBJ2-4, with 11 nucleotides matching TRBD1. The CDR3 is 16 residues long. The V segment lost 5 bases and the J segment 0 bases; nucleotides outside the gene matches: 3. From germline, CDR1 is SGHTA and CDR2 FQGNSA. CDR3 region: CASSPGTGGAKNIQYF. In nucleotides, the CDR3 is TGTGCCAGCAGCCCAGGGACAGGGGGAGCCAAAAACATTCAGTACTTC.

Turning to this clone: This sample includes further DNA sequences coding for the same CDR3. The V and J genes are TRBV14 and TRBJ1-5, with 10 bases identical to TRBD1. V lost 4 bases to trimming and J lost 9 bases; unmatched junction nucleotides: 12. The CDR3 has 16 amino acids. The germline V gene has CDR1 SGHDN and CDR2 FVKESK. The CDR3 DNA follows: TGTGCCAGCAGCCCCCGGACAGGGGGTGGGCTGGGGCCCCAGCATTTT. It specifies CASSPRTGGGLGPQHF.

This clone was counted only a few times. The chain links TRBV18 to TRBJ2-7; D gene unclear. CDR1 and CDR2 from the germline V gene are KGHSH and LQKENI. V was shortened by 5 bases and J by 1 base, with 12 bases between the two germline ends. The CDR3 is 14 residues long. The CDR3 DNA follows: TGTGCCAGCTCATTAGAAATGGTGTCCTACGAGCAGTACTTC. Protein product: CASSLEMVSYEQYF.

This chain uses TRBV6-6 with TRBJ2-5; the D call may be TRBD1 or TRBD2 (5 bases each). V dropped 6 bases and J dropped 0 bases, with 11 bases sitting between them. Germline CDR1 reads MNHNY; CDR2 reads SVGAGI (reference sequence). CDR3 length equals 14 residues. CDR3 amino acids: CASRGTLYQETQYF. DNA of the CDR3: TGTGCCAGCAGGGGGACCCTGTACCAAGAGACCCAGTACTTC.

The rearrangement joins TRBV12-3 or TRBV12-4 to TRBJ1-1; D is unclear. The V and J ends lost 6 bases and 9 bases respectively, with 11 bases between them. This CDR3 comprises 11 residues. The CDR3 region has the DNA TGTGCCAGCAGCCCTGGACGCAAAGCTTTCTTT. It codes for CASSPGRKAFF.

The chain employs TRBV3-1 (or the pseudogene TRBV3-2) and TRBJ2-1; unclear D gene. CDR1 is LGHDT and CDR2 is YNNKEL in the germline V gene (reference sequence). This CDR3 comprises 15 residues. The germline V and J ends were trimmed by 0 bases and 0 bases, with 6 bases remaining between them. CDR3 nucleotides: TGTGCCAGCAGCCAAGACGTGAGCTCCTACAATGAGCAGTTCTTC. Translating it yields CASSQDVSSYNEQFF.

The chain combines TRBV21-1 with TRBJ2-3; TRBD2 is taken as the D call from the table, unchecked against the DNA. TRBV21-1 is given as a pseudogene. CDR3 length: 15 residues. CDR3 sequence (DNA): TGTGCCAGCACCAAGTTTGTGTACGGGGGTGATACGCAGTATTTT. This codes for CASTKFVYGGDTQYF.

This rearrangement joins TRBV12-3 or TRBV12-4 to TRBJ2-7; 8 bases fit TRBD1. With 6 bases clipped from V and 3 bases from J, the junction kept 4 bases outside the gene matches. CDR3 length: 13 amino acids. The CDR3 DNA reads as TGTGCCAGCAGCCGGACAGGGAACTACGAGCAGTACTTC. Its protein product is CASSRTGNYEQYF.

The chain employs TRBV2 and TRBJ2-7; 8 bases are shared with TRBD1. Trimming at V came to 2 bases and at J to 2 bases, leaving 5 bases not matched to a gene. CDR1 and CDR2 (germline): SNHLY, FYNNEI. The CDR3 is 15 residues long. The DNA for the CDR3 is TGTGCCAGCAGTGAATCTGAGGACAGGGCCTACGAGCAGTACTTC. It encodes CASSESEDRAYEQYF.

Only a few counts were recorded for this clone. The chain uses TRBV29-1 and TRBJ1-1, with a possible D match to TRBD1 (5 bases). Trimming cost V 0 bases and J 5 bases, with 13 bases left between them. The CDR3 is 14 residues long. Germline V lookup: CDR1 SQVTM, CDR2 ANQGSEA. CDR3 coding DNA: TGCAGCGTTGAAGATACGCGACAGCGGACTGAAGCTTTCTTT. Amino acids: CSVEDTRQRTEAFF.

This chain connects TRBV5-4 to TRBJ2-2; D is possibly TRBD1 (6 bases). The germline CDR1 and CDR2 sequences are SGHNT and YYREEE (reference sequence). The CDR3 runs 16 residues. V lost 0 bases and J 7 bases, leaving 16 bases between the germline ends. The CDR3 protein is CASSLGAGGRSGELFF. CDR3 coding DNA: TGTGCCAGCAGCTTGGGGGCTGGGGGCCGAAGCGGGGAGCTGTTTTTT. Combining the CDR3 with reference TRBV5-4 and TRBJ2-2 gives the whole variable domain ETGVTQSPTHLIKTRGQQVTLRCSSQSGHNTVSWYQQALGQGPQFIFQYYREEENGRGNFPPRFSGLQFPNYSSELNVNALELDDSALYLCASSLGAGGRSGELFFGEGSRLTVL.